This T cell receptor beta chain was observed in a study of Graves' ophthalmopathy and Graves' hyperthyroidism. Whole-study context: Before any treatment was given, at initial diagnosis, peripheral blood was collected.

Amplification from RNA transcripts yielded the TCR beta CDR3 regions. Amplification began with first-round RT-PCR using HTBI primers, then second-round multiplex PCR was performed. Each CDR3 protein gets one entry after TCRdb re-called the multiplex PCR reads with MiXCR. The sample holds over 200,000 distinct CDR3 sequences, 25% to 30% seen once. As regards this clonotype: The target antigen is unknown.

Study results and caveats: Using 13 signatures, a model distinguished ophthalmopathy from stable hyperthyroidism, reaching around 87% sensitivity and 80% to 83% specificity.

The CDR3 runs 14 residues. Germline CDR1 MNHEY, CDR2 SMNVEV (reference sequence). V was pared by 0 bases and J by 2 bases, with 7 bases between. This receptor was obtained from a man between 45 and 60 years old with Graves' ophthalmopathy. The sequenced material came from peripheral blood. The genes are TRBV27 and TRBJ2-5; D unclear. CDR3 bases: TGTGCCAGCAGTTTATCAGCTTTACAAGAGACCCAGTACTTC. It translates to CASSLSALQETQYF.